The 29 T cell receptor beta chains below all came from one sample that was sequenced in a study of PD-1 blockade in classical Hodgkin lymphoma. Sequencing used immunoSEQ multiplex PCR; TCRdb keeps in-frame clones, though not all of them. The sample includes some 96,000 clones, approximately 80% of them seen just once. In every patient, relapse followed autologous stem cell transplantation, while exposure to brentuximab vedotin differed. Specimen: peripheral blood mononuclear cells (PBMCs), collected before the second cycle of nivolumab. The receptors derive from a human donor with classical Hodgkin lymphoma.

The V and J genes are TRBV19 and TRBJ1-1, with no clear D. Germline V CDR1 and CDR2: LNHDA, SQIVND (reference sequence). The CDR3 runs to 13 residues. Trimming removed 7 bases at V and 6 bases at J, with 15 bases between. In DNA, the CDR3 is TGTGCCAGTACCCCCCGGGGAGGGTCTGAAGCTTTCTTT. Translated, it gives CASTPRGGSEAFF.

Notes on this clone: Compared with germline, one end of the junction differs, possibly owing to a read error. This chain joins TRBV4-2 and TRBJ1-1; 9 nucleotides line up with TRBD1. The germline CDR1 and CDR2 sequences are LGHNA and YNFKEQ. The CDR3 is 15 residues long. DNA for the CDR3: TGTGCCAGCAGCTCCGACAGGGGGTTGAACGCTGAAGCTTTCTTT. It codes for CASSSDRGLNAEAFF.

The rearrangement joins TRBV9 to TRBJ2-1, with D tentatively TRBD1 (5 bases). Trimming cost V 0 bases and J 10 bases, with 11 bases left between them. The CDR3 has 13 residues. Germline loops: CDR1 SGDLS, CDR2 YYNGEE. Written as DNA, the CDR3 is TGTGCCAGCAGCGTAGCGCAGGGTGGCGAGCAGTTCTTC. Protein: CASSVAQGGEQFF.

The chain joins TRBV7-9 to TRBJ2-5, with 7 bases that match TRBD1. J lost 1 base, V lost 1 base, and 3 bases had no gene match. The CDR3 loop spans 15 amino acids. CDR1 is SEHNR, CDR2 FQNEAQ, per germline (reference sequence). The chain's CDR3 is CASSLVGQPQETQYF. DNA for the CDR3: TGTGCCAGCAGCTTAGTGGGACAGCCCCAAGAGACCCAGTACTTC. The full variable domain, its missing parts supplied by reference TRBV7-9 and TRBJ2-5, is DTGVSQNPRHKITKRGQNVTFRCDPISEHNRLYWYRQTLGQGPEFLTYFQNEAQLEKSRLLSDRFSAERPKGSFSTLEIQRTEQGDSAMYLCASSLVGQPQETQYFGPGTRLLVL.

The gene calls are TRBV7-9 and TRBJ2-1; D not resolved. Germline lookup yields CDR1 SEHNR and CDR2 FQNEAQ (reference sequence). Trimming left V 5 bases short and J 1 base short, with 12 bases between. This CDR3 has 15 amino acids. The CDR3 is CASSTDRSSYNEQFF. The CDR3 nucleotides are TGTGCCAGCAGCACCGACCGGAGTTCCTACAATGAGCAGTTCTTC.

This clone was recorded only once. The V gene is TRBV18, the J gene TRBJ2-5, with D possibly matching TRBD2 (5 bases). Trimming left V 3 bases short and J 1 base short, with 6 bases between. In germline, CDR1 is KGHSH, CDR2 LQKENI. This CDR3 comprises 13 residues. The CDR3 sequence is CASSPEGQETQYF. DNA for the CDR3: TGTGCCAGCTCACCCGAGGGCCAAGAGACCCAGTACTTC.

The chain employs TRBV28 and TRBJ2-3, with 7 nucleotides matching TRBD2. This CDR3 contains 15 residues. CDR1 MDHEN and CDR2 SYDVKM come from the germline V gene. Trimming cost V 3 bases and J 11 bases; bases outside gene matches: 14. This chain's CDR3 is CASSFYISGGERQYF. In DNA, the CDR3 is TGTGCCAGCAGTTTCTACATCTCGGGAGGCGAAAGGCAGTATTTT. Full variable domain (missing parts from reference TRBV28 and TRBJ2-3): DVKVTQSSRYLVKRTGEKVFLECVQDMDHENMFWYRQDPGLGLRLIYFSYDVKMKEKGDIPEGYSVSREKKERFSLILESASTNQTSMYLCASSFYISGGERQYFGPGTRLTVL.

The J gene is TRBJ2-5, the V gene TRBV5-1, with 8 positions matching TRBD2. The ends lost 5 bases at V and 4 bases at J; junction bases unmatched: 10. The CDR3 spans 15 residues. CDR1 is SGHRS and CDR2 is YFSETQ in the germline V gene. This chain's CDR3 is CASRADSAGGETQYF. The CDR3 DNA follows: TGCGCCAGCAGAGCCGACAGCGCGGGGGGAGAGACCCAGTACTTC.

The chain carries TRBV2 and TRBJ1-2, with unresolved D. Trimming shortened V by 0 bases and J by 5 bases, and 16 bases separated the two germline ends. Germline CDR1 SNHLY, CDR2 FYNNEI. The CDR3 runs 16 residues. CDR3 amino acids: CASSEASSNRRYGYTF. DNA of the CDR3: TGTGCCAGCAGTGAAGCGTCCTCTAACCGGAGATATGGCTACACCTTC.

The chain has TRBV5-4 and TRBJ2-1; D might be TRBD1 (5 bases). From germline, CDR1 is SGHNT and CDR2 YYREEE (reference sequence). Trimming pared 0 bases from V and 5 bases from J, leaving 9 bases between. CDR3 length: 14 amino acids. CDR3 in DNA: TGTGCCAGCAGCTTGGGACAACAGGACAATGAGCAGTTCTTC. Its protein is CASSLGQQDNEQFF. The full variable domain, with the rest looked up from reference TRBV5-4 and TRBJ2-1, is ETGVTQSPTHLIKTRGQQVTLRCSSQSGHNTVSWYQQALGQGPQFIFQYYREEENGRGNFPPRFSGLQFPNYSSELNVNALELDDSALYLCASSLGQQDNEQFFGPGTRLTVL.

This clone showed up just once. V and J are TRBV19 and TRBJ2-1, with D possibly being TRBD1 or TRBD2 (5 bases each). This CDR3 comprises 14 residues. With 8 bases removed from V and 2 bases from J, the gap between germline ends came to 13 bases. Germline lookup yields CDR1 LNHDA and CDR2 SQIVND (reference sequence). The CDR3 sequence is CASGAGATYNEQFF. For the CDR3, the DNA is TGTGCCAGTGGCGCCGGGGCTACCTACAATGAGCAGTTCTTC.

V usage is TRBV6-5 and J usage is TRBJ1-2; TRBD1 agrees at 7 bases. The CDR3 extends over 13 amino acids. Germline lookup yields CDR1 MNHEY and CDR2 SVGAGI. Trimming took 5 bases from V and 5 from J; bases not matched to a gene: 5. CDR3 amino acids: CASSKQGKYGYTF. CDR3 sequence (DNA): TGTGCCAGCAGTAAACAGGGGAAGTATGGCTACACCTTC.

The CDR3 reads CASSQEGTSEAKNIQYF. CDR3 DNA sequence: TGTGCCAGCAGCCAAGAAGGGACTAGCGAAGCCAAAAACATTCAGTACTTC. V usage is TRBV4-2 and J usage is TRBJ2-4; 10 nucleotides agree with TRBD2. This CDR3 has 17 residues. Trimming at V came to 0 bases and at J to 0 bases, leaving 2 bases not matched to a gene. From germline, CDR1 is LGHNA and CDR2 YNFKEQ.

J is TRBJ2-5 and V is TRBV6-5, with 9 nucleotides matching TRBD1. J lost 0 bases, V lost 5 bases, and 4 bases had no gene match. The germline V gene encodes CDR1 MNHEY and CDR2 SVGAGI. This CDR3 has 15 amino acids. The CDR3, as DNA: TGTGCCAGCAGTGGACAGGGGTTGTACCAAGAGACCCAGTACTTC. Amino acid sequence: CASSGQGLYQETQYF.

The chain employs TRBV7-9 and TRBJ2-1, with TRBD2 matching 8 bases. This CDR3 contains 15 residues. The germline V gene encodes CDR1 SEHNR and CDR2 FQNEAQ (reference sequence). The junction had 7 bases not matched to a gene; V was cut back by 5 bases and J by 4 bases. The CDR3 region has the DNA TGTGCCAGCAGCCTCGAGGCGGGAGGTTACAATGAGCAGTTCTTC. This encodes CASSLEAGGYNEQFF.

This chain connects TRBV11-3 to TRBJ2-1; TRBD1 aligns across 7 bases. The CDR3 spans 15 residues. Germline trimming cut 4 bases from V and 8 bases from J; bases unmatched to any gene: 11. Germline V gives CDR1 SGHNT, CDR2 YENEEA. The CDR3 reads CASSSGPTGFDEQFF. DNA of the CDR3: TGTGCCAGCAGCTCAGGGCCGACAGGGTTCGATGAGCAGTTCTTC.

V gene TRBV10-3 combines with J gene TRBJ2-7; D possibly corresponds to TRBD1 (6 bases). Germline loops: CDR1 ENHRY, CDR2 SYGVKD. This CDR3 region has 12 residues. V gave up 8 bases and J gave up 7 bases, with 15 bases separating them. CDR3 amino acids: CAIGNSGVEQYF. The DNA of the CDR3 is TGTGCCATCGGTAACTCAGGGGTAGAGCAGTACTTC.

Note on this clone: At one end the junction does not follow the germline gene, possibly because of a read error. This chain connects TRBV29-1 to TRBJ2-7, with 8 bases matching TRBD2. From germline, CDR1 is SQVTM and CDR2 ANQGSEA. The CDR3 has 11 residues. This CDR3 is CSVQLSGKGVF. CDR3 nucleotide sequence: TGCAGCGTGCAACTTAGCGGGAAGGGGGTATTC.

This rearrangement joins TRBV9 to TRBJ2-7; 9 nucleotides match TRBD1. The CDR3 extends over 15 amino acids. The V gene end was trimmed by 0 bases and the J gene end by 5 bases; junction bases not matched to a gene: 6. The germline V gene encodes CDR1 SGDLS and CDR2 YYNGEE. CDR3 in amino acids: CASSVGGTGQNEQYF. CDR3 bases: TGTGCCAGCAGCGTAGGGGGGACAGGGCAGAACGAGCAGTACTTC.

This rearrangement joins TRBV14 to TRBJ2-1; 8 positions agree with TRBD2. The length of the CDR3 is 14 residues. CDR1 is SGHDN and CDR2 is FVKESK in the germline V gene. V lost 5 bases, J lost 7 bases, and 7 bases stayed unmatched. For the CDR3, the DNA is TGTGCCAGCAGCACTCGAAGCGGGAGTAATGAGCAGTTCTTC. Translated: CASSTRSGSNEQFF.

The rearrangement uses TRBV15 and TRBJ2-1; possibly TRBD1 for D (7 bases). Trimming stripped 8 bases from V and 4 bases from J, with 12 bases between. The CDR3 runs to 13 residues. The germline gives CDR1 LNHNV, CDR2 YYDKDF (reference sequence). CDR3 in DNA: TGTGCCACCGGGTCAGGGGGGTACAATGAGCAGTTCTTC. Its protein product is CATGSGGYNEQFF. The full variable domain, in which reference TRBV15 and TRBJ2-1 provide the parts outside the CDR3, is DAMVIQNPRYQVTQFGKPVTLSCSQTLNHNVMYWYQQKSSQAPKLLFHYYDKDFNNEADTPDNFQSRRPNTSFCFLDIRSPGLGDTAMYLCATGSGGYNEQFFGPGTRLTVL.

There are a few counts of this clone. The chain recombines TRBV5-6 with TRBJ2-7; TRBD1 aligns across 8 bases. Germline CDR1 and CDR2: SGHDT and YYEEEE. The CDR3 totals 15 residues. V shed 5 bases and J 3 bases; nucleotides not matched to a gene: 10. The CDR3 protein is CASRPTGGDRYEQYF. The CDR3 region has the DNA TGTGCCAGCAGGCCAACAGGGGGTGACCGCTACGAGCAGTACTTC. Full variable domain (rest looked up from reference TRBV5-6 and TRBJ2-7): DAGVTQSPTHLIKTRGQQVTLRCSPKSGHDTVSWYQQALGQGPQFIFQYYEEEERQRGNFPDRFSGHQFPNYSSELNVNALLLGDSALYLCASRPTGGDRYEQYFGPGTRLTVT.

This rearrangement joins TRBV9 to TRBJ1-1; 7 nucleotides line up with TRBD1. V dropped 3 bases and J dropped 6; count of bases not matched to a gene: 5. Germline V lookup: CDR1 SGDLS, CDR2 YYNGEE. This CDR3 is built from 13 residues. The CDR3 loop reads CASSETGSAEAFF. In DNA form, the CDR3 reads TGTGCCAGCAGCGAGACAGGGTCGGCTGAAGCTTTCTTT. Drawing the rest from reference TRBV9 and TRBJ1-1, the complete variable domain is DSGVTQTPKHLITATGQRVTLRCSPRSGDLSVYWYQQSLDQGLQFLIQYYNGEERAKGNILERFSAQQFPDLHSELNLSSLELGDSALYFCASSETGSAEAFFGQGTRLTVV.

The V call is TRBV5-5, the J call TRBJ2-7; 7 bases fit TRBD2. Germline CDR1 is SGHKS and CDR2 is YYEKEE (reference sequence). The CDR3 runs 16 residues. The V segment lost 4 bases and the J segment 2 bases; nucleotides outside the gene matches: 12. CDR3 sequence (DNA): TGTGCCAGCAGCCACTTAGGGGACTACCTACCCTACGAGCAGTACTTC. Amino acid sequence: CASSHLGDYLPYEQYF.

This rearrangement joins TRBV19 to TRBJ1-4; D is unresolved. This CDR3 is 13 amino acids long. Germline lookup yields CDR1 LNHDA and CDR2 SQIVND (reference sequence). Trimming pared 2 bases from V and 7 bases from J, leaving 8 bases between. CDR3 bases: TGTGCCAGTAGTATATCCTGGGGTGAAAAACTGTTTTTT. The encoded protein is CASSISWGEKLFF.

The rearrangement uses TRBV29-1 and TRBJ2-1; D is unresolved. V shed 4 bases and J shed 8 bases, with 12 bases lying between them. Germline values: CDR1 SQVTM, CDR2 ANQGSEA. The CDR3 has 12 residues. CDR3 sequence (DNA): TGCAGCGTTGCGCTAGTATCCGATGAGCAGTTCTTC. Its protein product is CSVALVSDEQFF.

The chain is built from TRBV11-2 and TRBJ2-1, with TRBD1 as a possible D gene (5 bases). Germline V lookup: CDR1 SGHAT, CDR2 FQNNGV. The length of the CDR3 is 12 residues. V was cut by 1 base and J by 15 bases, with 13 bases left in between. CDR3 sequence: CASSLVQGARFF. The CDR3 bases are TGTGCCAGCAGCTTAGTCCAAGGGGCACGGTTCTTC. The complete variable domain, with remaining parts taken from reference TRBV11-2 and TRBJ2-1, reads EAGVAQSPRYKIIEKRQSVAFWCNPISGHATLYWYQQILGQGPKLLIQFQNNGVVDDSQLPKDRFSAERLKGVDSTLKIQPAKLEDSAVYLCASSLVQGARFFGPGTRLTVL.

The chain uses TRBV6-6 and TRBJ2-1, with TRBD2 matching 14 bases. V dropped 7 bases and J dropped 9; count of bases not matched to a gene: 11. Looked up from germline, CDR1 is MNHNY and CDR2 is SVGAGI (reference sequence). CDR3 length: 16 residues. CDR3 sequence (DNA): TGTGCCAGCAACAAACTGACTAGCGGGAGGGCCTTTGAGCAGTTCTTC. It is translated as CASNKLTSGRAFEQFF.

This sequence joins TRBV27 and TRBJ1-5; 8 bases align to TRBD1. The junction had 10 bases not matched to a gene; V was cut back by 6 bases and J by 3 bases. Germline CDR1 is MNHEY and CDR2 is SMNVEV (reference sequence). The CDR3 loop spans 16 amino acids. As DNA, the CDR3 is TGTGCCAGCAGCTCTTGGACAGGGACAGACAATCAGCCCCAGCATTTT. The encoded protein is CASSSWTGTDNQPQHF.